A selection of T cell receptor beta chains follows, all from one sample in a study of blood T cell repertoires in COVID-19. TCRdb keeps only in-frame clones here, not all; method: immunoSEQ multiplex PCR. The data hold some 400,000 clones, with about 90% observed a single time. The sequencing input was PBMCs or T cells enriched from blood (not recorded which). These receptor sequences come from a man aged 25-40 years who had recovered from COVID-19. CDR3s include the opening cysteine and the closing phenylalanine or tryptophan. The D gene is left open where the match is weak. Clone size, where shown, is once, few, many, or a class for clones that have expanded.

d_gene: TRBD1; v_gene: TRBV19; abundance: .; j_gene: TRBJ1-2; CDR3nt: TGTGCCAGTAGTATAGGGCAGGGGGTTCATGGCTACACCTTC; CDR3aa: CASSIGQGVHGYTF
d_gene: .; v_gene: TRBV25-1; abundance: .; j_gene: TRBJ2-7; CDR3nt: TGTGCCAGCAGTCTAGGGGGTTATATCTACGAGCAGTACTTC; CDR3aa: CASSLGGYIYEQYF
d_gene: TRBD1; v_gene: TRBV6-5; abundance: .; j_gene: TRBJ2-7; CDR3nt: TGTGCCAGCAGTCACCGGGACAGGAGGACCGAGCAGTACTTC; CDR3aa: CASSHRDRRTEQYF
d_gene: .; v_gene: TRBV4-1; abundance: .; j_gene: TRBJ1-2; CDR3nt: TGCGCCAGCAGCCAAGATCACCCCCCAACTCTCTATGGCTACACCTTC; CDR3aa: CASSQDHPPTLYGYTF
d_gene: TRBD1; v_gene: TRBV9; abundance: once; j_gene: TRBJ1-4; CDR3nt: TGTGCCAGCAGCGTGGGGACAGTTGCAACTAATGAAAAACTGTTTTTT; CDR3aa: CASSVGTVATNEKLFF
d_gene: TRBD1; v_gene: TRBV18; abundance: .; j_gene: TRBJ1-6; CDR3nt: TGTGCCAGCTCACCTTATGGACAGGGTAATAATTCACCCCTCCACTTT; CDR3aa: CASSPYGQGNNSPLHF
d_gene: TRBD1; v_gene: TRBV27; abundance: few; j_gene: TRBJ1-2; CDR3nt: TGTGCCAGCAGTCCGGGACAGGGGATCTATGGCTACACCTTC; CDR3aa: CASSPGQGIYGYTF
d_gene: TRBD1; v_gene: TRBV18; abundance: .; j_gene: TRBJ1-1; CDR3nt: TGTGCCAGCTCACCCGGGACAGGCACTGAAGCTTTCTTT; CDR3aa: CASSPGTGTEAFF
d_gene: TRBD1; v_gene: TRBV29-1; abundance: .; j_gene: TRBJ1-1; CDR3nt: TGCAGCGGTTTAAAGGGGGCAACGGGCACTGAAGCTTTCTTT; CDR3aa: CSGLKGATGTEAFF
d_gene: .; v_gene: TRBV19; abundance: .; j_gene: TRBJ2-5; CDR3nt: TGTGCCAGTAGTATAGCCTCGCAGGGGACCGAGACCCAGTACTTC; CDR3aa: CASSIASQGTETQYF
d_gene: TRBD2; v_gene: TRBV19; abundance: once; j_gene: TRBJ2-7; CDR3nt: TGTGCCAGTAGTATAGTCGGGGGGACCTACGAGCAGTACTTC; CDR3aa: CASSIVGGTYEQYF
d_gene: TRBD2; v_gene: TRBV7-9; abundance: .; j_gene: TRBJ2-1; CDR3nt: TGTGCCAGCAGCCTGGAACTAGCGGGGGGATACAATGAGCAGTTCTTC; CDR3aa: CASSLELAGGYNEQFF
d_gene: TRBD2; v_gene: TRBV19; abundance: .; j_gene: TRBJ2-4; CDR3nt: TGTGCCAGTAGAGCCGAGCGGGGGGGCTCTCTCATTCAGTACTTC; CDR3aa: CASRAERGGSLIQYF
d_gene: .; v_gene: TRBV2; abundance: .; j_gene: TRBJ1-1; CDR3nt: TGTGCCACTGGCCGGGGTGAGGCCACTGAAGCTTTCTTT; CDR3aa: CATGRGEATEAFF
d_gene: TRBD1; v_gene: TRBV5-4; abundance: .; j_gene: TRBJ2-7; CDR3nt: TGTGCCAGCAGCTGGGACAGAGCCTACGAGCAGTACTTC; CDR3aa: CASSWDRAYEQYF
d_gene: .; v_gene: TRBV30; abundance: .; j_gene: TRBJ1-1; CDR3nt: TGTGCCTGGAGTTCCTCCGGGGGTGAAGCTTTCTTT; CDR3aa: CAWSSSGGEAFF
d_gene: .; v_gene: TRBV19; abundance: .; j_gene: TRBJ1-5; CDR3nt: TGTGCCAGTACAACAGTGCCAAATCAGCCCCAGCATTTT; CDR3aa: CASTTVPNQPQHF
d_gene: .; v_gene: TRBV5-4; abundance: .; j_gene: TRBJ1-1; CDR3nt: TGTGCCAGCAGCTTAAGCCGAGGGAACACTGAAGCTTTCTTT; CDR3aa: CASSLSRGNTEAFF
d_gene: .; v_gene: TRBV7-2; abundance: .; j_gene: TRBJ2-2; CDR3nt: TGTGCCAGCAGCTTAGATCAGGGAACCGGGGAGCTGTTTTTT; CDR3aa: CASSLDQGTGELFF
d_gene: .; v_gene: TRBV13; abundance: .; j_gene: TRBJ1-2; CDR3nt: TGTGCCAGCAGCTTCCTTACAGATTTTGTAGGCTACACCTTC; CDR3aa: CASSFLTDFVGYTF
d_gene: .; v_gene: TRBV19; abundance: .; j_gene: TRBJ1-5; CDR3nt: TGTGCCAGTAGTATAGACTACTGGAGCGAGCCCCAGCATTTT; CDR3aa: CASSIDYWSEPQHF
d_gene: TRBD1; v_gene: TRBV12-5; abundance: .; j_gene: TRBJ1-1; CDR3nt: TGTGCTAGTGGTTTGGGGACAGGGTGGAACACTGAAGCTTTCTTT; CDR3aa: CASGLGTGWNTEAFF
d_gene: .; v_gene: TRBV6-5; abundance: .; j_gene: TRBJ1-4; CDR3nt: TGTGCCAGCGGAGAACCAGGGGCAACTAATGAAAAACTGTTTTTT; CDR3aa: CASGEPGATNEKLFF
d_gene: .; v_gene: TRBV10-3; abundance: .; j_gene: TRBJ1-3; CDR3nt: TGTGCCATCAGTGAGTCCACAGCCTCTGGAAACACCATATATTTT; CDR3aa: CAISESTASGNTIYF
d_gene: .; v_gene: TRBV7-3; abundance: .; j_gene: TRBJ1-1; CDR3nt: TGTGCCAGCAGCCTAGAGGGATCTAACACTGAAGCTTTCTTT; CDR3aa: CASSLEGSNTEAFF
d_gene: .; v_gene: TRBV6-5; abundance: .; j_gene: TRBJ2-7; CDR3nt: TGTGCCAGCCGGCGGGAAGGCGGGGCCTACGAGCAGTACTTC; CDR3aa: CASRREGGAYEQYF
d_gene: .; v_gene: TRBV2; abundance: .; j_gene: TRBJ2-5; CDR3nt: TGTGCCAGCGTCAAGGGGGACGCAGGGACCCAGTACTTC; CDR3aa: CASVKGDAGTQYF
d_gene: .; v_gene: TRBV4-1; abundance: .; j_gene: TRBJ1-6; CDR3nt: TGCGCCAGCAGCCAAGCTGCCCTAGGTGCGGCCTATAATTCACCCCTCCACTTT; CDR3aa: CASSQAALGAAYNSPLHF
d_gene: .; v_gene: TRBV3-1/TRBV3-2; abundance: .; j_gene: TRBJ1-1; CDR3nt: TGTGCCAGCAGCCAAGGGGGGGGCATCACTGAAGCTTTCTTT; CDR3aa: CASSQGGGITEAFF
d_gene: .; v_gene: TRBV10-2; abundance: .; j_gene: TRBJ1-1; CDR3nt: TGCGCCAGCAGTGAGAACAAGAACACTGAAGCTTTCTTT; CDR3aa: CASSENKNTEAFF
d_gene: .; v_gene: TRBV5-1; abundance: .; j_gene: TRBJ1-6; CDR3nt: TGCGCCAGCAGCTTGGGACAGACCGCCTCACCCCTCCACTTT; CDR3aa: CASSLGQTASPLHF
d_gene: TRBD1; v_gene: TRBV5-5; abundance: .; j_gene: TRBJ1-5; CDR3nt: TGTGCCAGCAGCCCCGGGACAGAGGGGAGTCAGCCCCAGCATTTT; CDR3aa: CASSPGTEGSQPQHF
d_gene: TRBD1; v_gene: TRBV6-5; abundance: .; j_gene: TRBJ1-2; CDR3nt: TGTGCCAGCAGAGTCCCGGGACAGTCCCTTTGGGGCTACACCTTC; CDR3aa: CASRVPGQSLWGYTF
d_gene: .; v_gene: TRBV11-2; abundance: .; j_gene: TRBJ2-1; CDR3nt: TGTGCCAGCAGCCCCGGGATCGCCTACAATGAGCAGTTCTTC; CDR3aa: CASSPGIAYNEQFF
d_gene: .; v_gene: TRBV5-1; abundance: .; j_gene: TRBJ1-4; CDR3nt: TGCGCCAGCCGTGCGGGGATTGCCGGCGAAAAACTGTTTTTT; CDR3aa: CASRAGIAGEKLFF
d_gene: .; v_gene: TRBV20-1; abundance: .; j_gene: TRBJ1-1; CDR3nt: TGCAGTGTCACAAGGAACACTGAAGCTTTCTTT; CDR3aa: CSVTRNTEAFF
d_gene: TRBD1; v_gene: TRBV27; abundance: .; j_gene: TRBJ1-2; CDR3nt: TGTGCCAGCAGTTCCCGCCCGACAGGGTCTAACTATGGCTACACCTTC; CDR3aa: CASSSRPTGSNYGYTF
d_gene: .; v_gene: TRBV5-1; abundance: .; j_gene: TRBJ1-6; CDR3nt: TGCGCCAGCAGCGCCGGCTATAATTCACCCCTCCACTTT; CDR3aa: CASSAGYNSPLHF
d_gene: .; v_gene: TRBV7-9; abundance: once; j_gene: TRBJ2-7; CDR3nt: TGTGCCAGCAGCTCCCACAGCCCCTACGAGCAGTACTTC; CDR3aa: CASSSHSPYEQYF
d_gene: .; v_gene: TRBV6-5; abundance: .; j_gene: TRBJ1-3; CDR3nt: TGTGCCAGCACGAGGGACTGGGACTCTGGAAACACCATATATTTT; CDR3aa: CASTRDWDSGNTIYF
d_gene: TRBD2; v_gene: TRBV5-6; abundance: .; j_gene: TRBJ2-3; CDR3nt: TGTGCCAGCAGCTTGGCCCAACTAGCGGGGACAGATACGCAGTATTTT; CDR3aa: CASSLAQLAGTDTQYF
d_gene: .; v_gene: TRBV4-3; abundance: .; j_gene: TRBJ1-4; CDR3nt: TGCGCCAGCAGCCAAGACAGGGGAACTAATGAAAAACTGTTTTTT; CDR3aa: CASSQDRGTNEKLFF
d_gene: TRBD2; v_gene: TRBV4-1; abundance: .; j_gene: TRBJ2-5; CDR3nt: TGCGCCAGCAGCCAGAGCGGGACTCAAGAGACCCAGTACTTC; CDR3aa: CASSQSGTQETQYF
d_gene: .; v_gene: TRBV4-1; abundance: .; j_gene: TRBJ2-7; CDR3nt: TGCGCCAGCAGACCCCAGAGTCTAGGCTCCTACGAGCAGTACTTC; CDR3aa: CASRPQSLGSYEQYF
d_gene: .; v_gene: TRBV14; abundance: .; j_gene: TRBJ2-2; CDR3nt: TGTGCCAGCAGTCGCTTAGAGGGCCCGGGTACCGGGGAGCTGTTTTTT; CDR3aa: CASSRLEGPGTGELFF
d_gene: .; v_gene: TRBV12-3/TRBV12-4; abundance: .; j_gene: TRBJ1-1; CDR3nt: TGTGCCAGCAGTTTTCTTCGGAGCGAAGCTTTCTTT; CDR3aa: CASSFLRSEAFF
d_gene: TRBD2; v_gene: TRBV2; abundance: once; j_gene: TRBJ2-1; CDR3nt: TGTGCCAGCAGTGTTAGCGGGGGGGCCTTCAATGAGCAGTTCTTC; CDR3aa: CASSVSGGAFNEQFF
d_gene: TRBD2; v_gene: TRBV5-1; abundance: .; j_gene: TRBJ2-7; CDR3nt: TGCGCCAGCAGCCCAGTAGCGGGATCGTACGAGCAGTACTTC; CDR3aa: CASSPVAGSYEQYF
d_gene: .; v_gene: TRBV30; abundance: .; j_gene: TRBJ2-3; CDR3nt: TGTGCCTGGAGTGTACTGGGGACTAGCACAGATACGCAGTATTTT; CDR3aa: CAWSVLGTSTDTQYF
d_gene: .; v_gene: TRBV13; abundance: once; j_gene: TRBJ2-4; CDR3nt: TGTGCCAGCAGCTTGAGAGGGAAAAACATTCAGTACTTC; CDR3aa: CASSLRGKNIQYF
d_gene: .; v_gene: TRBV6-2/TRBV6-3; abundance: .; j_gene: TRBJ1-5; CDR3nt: TGTGCCAGCAGCAAGACCCCAGGGAGGGGTCAGCCCCAGCATTTT; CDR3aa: CASSKTPGRGQPQHF
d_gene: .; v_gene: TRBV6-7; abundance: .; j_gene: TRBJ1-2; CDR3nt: TGTGCCAGCAGTTACTCGAGCCCGAGAAACTATGGCTACACCTTC; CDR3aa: CASSYSSPRNYGYTF
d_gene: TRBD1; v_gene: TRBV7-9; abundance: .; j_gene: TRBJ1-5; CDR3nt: TGTGCCAGCAGCGGACAGGGCTCACGACAGCCCCAGCATTTT; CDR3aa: CASSGQGSRQPQHF
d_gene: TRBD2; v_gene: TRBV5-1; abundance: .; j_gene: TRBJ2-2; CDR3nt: TGCGCCAGCAGCCCCGGGACTAGCGGGACCGGGGAGCTGTTTTTT; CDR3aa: CASSPGTSGTGELFF
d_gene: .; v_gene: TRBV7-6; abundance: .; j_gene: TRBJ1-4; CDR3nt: TGTGCCAGCAGCCCCAGGGGTTCTAATGAAAAACTGTTTTTT; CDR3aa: CASSPRGSNEKLFF
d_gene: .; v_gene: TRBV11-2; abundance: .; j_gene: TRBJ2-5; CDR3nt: TGTGCCAGCAGCTCGGGGGGCCCGGAGACCCAGTACTTC; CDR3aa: CASSSGGPETQYF
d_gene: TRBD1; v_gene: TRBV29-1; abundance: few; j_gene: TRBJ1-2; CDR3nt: TGCAGCGTCGCAATGGGACAGGGGGCGGGCTACACCTTC; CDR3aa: CSVAMGQGAGYTF